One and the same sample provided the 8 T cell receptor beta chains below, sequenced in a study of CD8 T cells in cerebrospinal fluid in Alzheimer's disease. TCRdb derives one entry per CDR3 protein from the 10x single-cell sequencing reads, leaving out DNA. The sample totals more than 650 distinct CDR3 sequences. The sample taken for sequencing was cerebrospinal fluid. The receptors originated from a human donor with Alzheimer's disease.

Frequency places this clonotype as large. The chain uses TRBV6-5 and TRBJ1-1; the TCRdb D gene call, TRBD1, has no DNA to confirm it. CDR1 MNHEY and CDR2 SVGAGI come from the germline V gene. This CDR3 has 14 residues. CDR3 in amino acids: CASSLGPQNTEAFF.

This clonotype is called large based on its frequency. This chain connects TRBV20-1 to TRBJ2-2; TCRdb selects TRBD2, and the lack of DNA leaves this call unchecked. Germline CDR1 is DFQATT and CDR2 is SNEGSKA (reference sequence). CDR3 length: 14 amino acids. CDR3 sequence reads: CSAKGTSDTGELFF.

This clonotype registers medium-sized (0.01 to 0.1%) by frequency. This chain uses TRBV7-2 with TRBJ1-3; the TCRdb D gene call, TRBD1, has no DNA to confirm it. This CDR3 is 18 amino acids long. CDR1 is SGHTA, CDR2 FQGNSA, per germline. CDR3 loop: CASSLTGTGGSSGNTIYF. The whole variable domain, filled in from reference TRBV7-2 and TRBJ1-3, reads GAGVSQSPSNKVTEKGKDVELRCDPISGHTALYWYRQSLGQGLEFLIYFQGNSAPDKSGLPSDRFSAERTGGSVSTLTIQRTQQEDSAVYLCASSLTGTGGSSGNTIYFGEGSWLTVV.

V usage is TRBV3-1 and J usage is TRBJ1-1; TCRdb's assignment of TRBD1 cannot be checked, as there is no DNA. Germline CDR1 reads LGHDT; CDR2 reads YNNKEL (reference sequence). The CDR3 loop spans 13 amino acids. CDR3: CASSQRRGTEAFF.

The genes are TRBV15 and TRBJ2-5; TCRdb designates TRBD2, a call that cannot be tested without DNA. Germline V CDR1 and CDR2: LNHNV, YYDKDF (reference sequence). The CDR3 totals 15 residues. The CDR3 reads CATSVSSGTQETQYF.

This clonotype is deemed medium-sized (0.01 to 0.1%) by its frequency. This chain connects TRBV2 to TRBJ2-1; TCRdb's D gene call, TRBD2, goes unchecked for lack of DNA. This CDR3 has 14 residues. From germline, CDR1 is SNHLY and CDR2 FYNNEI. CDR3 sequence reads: CASSALAGNNEQFF. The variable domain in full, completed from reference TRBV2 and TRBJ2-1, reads EPEVTQTPSHQVTQMGQEVILRCVPISNHLYFYWYRQILGQKVEFLVSFYNNEISEKSEIFDDQFSVERPDGSNFTLKIRSTKLEDSAMYFCASSALAGNNEQFFGPGTRLTVL.

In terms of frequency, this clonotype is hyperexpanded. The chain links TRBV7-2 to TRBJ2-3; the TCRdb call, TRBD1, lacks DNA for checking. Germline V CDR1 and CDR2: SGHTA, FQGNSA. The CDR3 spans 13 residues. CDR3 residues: CASSLVGGDTQYF.

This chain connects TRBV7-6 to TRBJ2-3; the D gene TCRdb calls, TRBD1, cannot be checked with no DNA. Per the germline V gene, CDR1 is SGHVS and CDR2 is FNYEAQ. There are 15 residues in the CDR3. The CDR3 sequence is CASSGRAGRTDTQYF.